The 10 T cell receptor beta chains below all came from one sample that was sequenced in a study of shared clonotypes between healthy human individuals. Here immunoSEQ multiplex PCR was the method, and the copy in TCRdb shows in-frame clones only, minus some. This sample has roughly 530,000 clones, with about 96% found just once. The sample was naive CD4+ T cells sorted from blood. The subset denotes: CD45RA+ positively selected. The receptor set was obtained from a woman aged 25-40 years in good health.

The chain joins TRBV28 to TRBJ2-5; D might be TRBD2 (5 bases). Germline lookup yields CDR1 MDHEN and CDR2 SYDVKM. This CDR3 comprises 15 residues. Trimming stripped 2 bases from V and 5 bases from J, with 15 bases between. The CDR3 loop reads CASSLGLAPSETQYF. The CDR3 DNA is TGTGCCAGCAGTTTAGGACTGGCCCCCTCGGAGACCCAGTACTTC.

The CDR3 bases are TGTGCCAGCAGTCCCCACAACGAGCAGTACTTC. Residues: CASSPHNEQYF. The chain is built from TRBV28 and TRBJ2-7; D uncertain. Germline V gene lookup returns CDR1 MDHEN and CDR2 SYDVKM. CDR3 length: 11 residues. V shed 5 bases and J shed 5 bases, with 7 bases lying between them.

Written as DNA, the CDR3 is TGTGCCAGCAGGTCGGGGACAGTTTATGGCTACACCTTC. Its protein product is CASRSGTVYGYTF. The V call is TRBV2, the J call TRBJ1-2, with 7 bases that match TRBD1. V lost 6 bases, J lost 5 bases, and 6 bases stayed unmatched. The CDR3 totals 13 residues. Germline V CDR1 and CDR2: SNHLY, FYNNEI.

CDR3 protein: CASSLGMSGPGEQYF. The CDR3 DNA reads TGCGCCAGCAGCTTGGGGATGTCGGGGCCGGGCGAGCAGTACTTC. V usage is TRBV5-1 and J usage is TRBJ2-5; D is tentatively TRBD1 or TRBD2 (5 bases each). The J call may not be correct, given that the DNA end is closer to TRBJ2-7. This CDR3 has 15 amino acids. CDR1 and CDR2 from the germline V gene are SGHRS and YFSETQ.

CDR3 sequence reads: CASSFTTSRTDTQYF. CDR3 nucleotide sequence: TGCGCCAGCAGCTTTACAACATCCCGCACAGATACGCAGTATTTT. V and J are TRBV5-1 and TRBJ2-3; D is undetermined. The CDR3 totals 15 residues. The germline V and J ends were trimmed by 2 bases and 1 base, with 11 bases remaining between them. Germline CDR1 SGHRS, CDR2 YFSETQ.

The gene calls are TRBV6-5 and TRBJ1-1; D is ambiguous. V lost 8 bases, J lost 1 base, and 8 bases lay in between. This CDR3 spans 12 amino acids. Per germline, CDR1 MNHEY and CDR2 SVGAGI. DNA for the CDR3: TGTGCCAGCCGAGCGGCGAACACTGAAGCTTTCTTT. Its translation: CASRAANTEAFF.

This chain links TRBV7-8 with TRBJ2-7; D remains unclear. There are 13 residues in the CDR3. V lost 0 bases to trimming and J lost 3 bases, with 6 bases between them. The germline V gene encodes CDR1 SGHVS and CDR2 FQNEAQ. The CDR3 here is CASSLASLYEQYF. The CDR3 coding sequence is TGTGCCAGCAGCTTAGCCTCTCTCTACGAGCAGTACTTC. Supplemented by reference TRBV7-8 and TRBJ2-7, the full variable domain reads GAGVSQSPRYKVAKRGQDVALRCDPISGHVSLFWYQQALGQGPEFLTYFQNEAQLDKSGLPSDRFFAERPEGSVSTLKIQRTQQEDSAVYLCASSLASLYEQYFGPGTRLTVT.

This clone was seen once. The chain carries TRBV18 and TRBJ2-7, with D perhaps matching TRBD1 or TRBD2 (5 bases each). Trimming took off 3 bases at V and 0 bases at J, with 12 bases between the two ends. The germline gives CDR1 KGHSH, CDR2 LQKENI. The CDR3 totals 15 residues. The CDR3 nucleotides are TGTGCCAGCTCACCCCCGGGACGCAGCTCCTACGAGCAGTACTTC. Amino acid sequence: CASSPPGRSSYEQYF.

This chain uses TRBV13 with TRBJ2-3, with 12 bases that match TRBD2. Germline V gene sequence: CDR1 PRHDT, CDR2 FYEKMQ (reference sequence). V dropped 3 bases and J dropped 4; count of bases not matched to a gene: 5. The CDR3 contains 16 residues. Here the CDR3 DNA reads TGTGCCAGCAGCTTCCGACTAGCGGGAGCCCCAGATACGCAGTATTTT. As protein: CASSFRLAGAPDTQYF.

The rearrangement joins TRBV18 to TRBJ2-1, with TRBD2 identical over 7 bases. The germline V gene has CDR1 KGHSH and CDR2 LQKENI. The CDR3 is 17 amino acids. The junction had 11 bases not matched to a gene; V was cut back by 0 bases and J by 6 bases. The CDR3 DNA reads as TGTGCCAGCTCACCACCGACGACGGGGGGACGGGGCAATGAGCAGTTCTTC. Translated: CASSPPTTGGRGNEQFF.